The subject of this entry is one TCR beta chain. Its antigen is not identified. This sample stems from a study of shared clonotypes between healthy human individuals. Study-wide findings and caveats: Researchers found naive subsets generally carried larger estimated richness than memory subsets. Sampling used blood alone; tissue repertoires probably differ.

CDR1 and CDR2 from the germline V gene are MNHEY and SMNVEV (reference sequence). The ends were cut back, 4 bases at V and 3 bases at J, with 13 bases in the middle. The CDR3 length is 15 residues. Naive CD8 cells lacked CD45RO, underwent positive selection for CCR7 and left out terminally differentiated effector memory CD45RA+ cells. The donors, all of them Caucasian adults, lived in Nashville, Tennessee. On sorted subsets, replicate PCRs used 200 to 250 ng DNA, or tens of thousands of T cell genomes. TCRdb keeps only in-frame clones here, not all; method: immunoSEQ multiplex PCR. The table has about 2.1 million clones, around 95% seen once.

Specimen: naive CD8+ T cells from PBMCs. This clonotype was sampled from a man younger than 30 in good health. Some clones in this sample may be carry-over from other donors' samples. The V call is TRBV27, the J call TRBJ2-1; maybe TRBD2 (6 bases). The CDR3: CASSSPSGGYNEQFF. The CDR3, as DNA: TGTGCCAGCAGTTCCCCCTCCGGGGGCTACAATGAGCAGTTCTTC.